Shown below are 30 T cell receptor beta chains from a single sample sequenced in a study of CD8+CD57+ T cells in acquired aplastic anemia. All patients picked for sequencing had shown, by flow cytometry, an expansion of CD8+CD57+ cells. The study profiled TCR beta VDJ and CDR3 using genomic DNA as template. TCRdb passed the reads through MiXCR, listing each CDR3 protein once. The sample has approximately 170,000 distinct CDR3 sequences, roughly 50% seen once. Input material: sorted CD4+, CD8+, or CD8+CD57+ T cells (not recorded which) from PBMCs. The receptors shown here come from a human donor with aplastic anemia.

The chain joins TRBV10-3 to TRBJ2-7, with D maybe TRBD1 (8 bases). The CDR3 runs 15 residues. Germline loops: CDR1 ENHRY, CDR2 SYGVKD. V shed 2 bases and J shed 3 bases, with 14 bases lying between them. The DNA of the CDR3 is TGTGCCATCAGTGAGCAGGGGGCTAGCGGCTACGAGCAGTACGTC. Translated, it gives CAISEQGASGYEQYV.

This clonotype was seen many times. The chain couples TRBV7-6 to TRBJ2-3, with 13 bases aligning to TRBD2. Trimming cost V 4 bases and J 2 bases; bases outside gene matches: 3. This CDR3 has 16 amino acids. Germline CDR1 is SGHVS and CDR2 is FNYEAQ. This chain's CDR3 is CASSWGLAGTTDTQYF. CDR3 sequence (DNA): TGTGCCAGCAGCTGGGGACTAGCGGGAACCACAGATACGCAGTATTTT.

The V gene is TRBV29-1, the J gene TRBJ2-1, with D perhaps TRBD1 (6 bases). V lost 6 bases, J lost 5 bases, and 11 bases lay in between. The germline gives CDR1 SQVTM, CDR2 ANQGSEA. The CDR3 runs 12 residues. In nucleotides, the CDR3 is TGCAGCGTAGCTACAGGGAACAATGAGCAGTTCTTC. It is translated as CSVATGNNEQFF.

The chain couples TRBV10-3 to TRBJ2-1, with D possibly matching TRBD1 (6 bases). This CDR3 contains 14 residues. The germline gives CDR1 ENHRY, CDR2 SYGVKD. V was shortened by 4 bases and J by 4 bases, with 11 bases between the two germline ends. The CDR3 spells CAISGQGRYNEQFF. CDR3 nucleotides: TGTGCCATCAGTGGCCAGGGGAGATACAATGAGCAGTTCTTC.

This clonotype was seen at least ten times. The genes are TRBV4-2 and TRBJ2-5; perhaps TRBD2 as D (6 bases). Germline assignment: CDR1 LGHNA and CDR2 YNFKEQ. This CDR3 comprises 14 residues. Between the trimmed V and J ends, which lost 1 base and 2 bases, there was a span of 8 bases. The CDR3 coding sequence is TGTGCCAGCAGCCAAGGGACTACGCAAGAGACCCAGTACTTC. Protein: CASSQGTTQETQYF.

This chain connects TRBV5-4 to TRBJ2-7; D may be TRBD1 (6 bases). The CDR3 covers 15 residues. The germline gives CDR1 SGHNT, CDR2 YYREEE (reference sequence). Trimming pared 4 bases from V and 5 bases from J, leaving 19 bases between. CDR3 region: CASSRGNRVDDEQYV. The CDR3 region has the DNA TGTGCCAGCAGCAGGGGGAACAGGGTAGATGACGAGCAGTACGTC.

To note about this clonotype: At one end the junction does not follow the germline gene, possibly because of a read error. The rearrangement joins TRBV7-3 to TRBJ2-1; D may match TRBD1 or TRBD2 (6 bases each). Germline CDR1 and CDR2: SGHTA and FQGTGA. This CDR3 has 13 residues. DNA for the CDR3: TGTGCCGGCAGTAACATGAGGGGGGATGAGCAGTTCTTC. The encoded protein is CAGSNMRGDEQFF.

This clonotype was seen many times. The genes are TRBV29-1 and TRBJ2-1; 10 nucleotides agree with TRBD1. V lost 6 bases, J lost 8 bases, and 10 bases stayed unmatched. Germline V lookup: CDR1 SQVTM, CDR2 ANQGSEA. The CDR3 consists of 14 residues. The CDR3 reads CSVALRDRGHEQFF. CDR3 bases: TGCAGCGTCGCACTCCGGGACAGGGGACATGAGCAGTTCTTC.

Notes on this clonotype: A single base separates this from a much larger clone, so it may be a read error. This chain connects TRBV4-3 to TRBJ2-7; the D gene is possibly TRBD1 (6 bases). CDR3 size: 14 residues. Germline assignment: CDR1 LGHNA and CDR2 YSLEER. Trimming left V 0 bases short and J 3 bases short, with 9 bases between. The CDR3 DNA sequence: TGCGCCAGCAGCCAAGACAGGGGTGACTACGAGCAGTACTTC. It specifies CASSQDRGDYEQYF.

The rearrangement uses TRBV29-1 and TRBJ1-1; the match to TRBD1 covers 8 bases. Germline CDR1 SQVTM, CDR2 ANQGSEA. Losses at the gene ends were 4 bases for V and 1 base for J; bases not matched to a gene: 5. The CDR3 totals 14 residues. The DNA of the CDR3 is TGCAGCGTTGGGACAGGGCGCGGGAACACTGAAGCTTTCTTT. This sequence encodes CSVGTGRGNTEAFF.

This clonotype was observed a handful of times. The genes are TRBV19 and TRBJ2-1; 8 bases agree with TRBD1. The trim removed 7 bases at V and 4 bases at J, leaving 6 bases unmatched. CDR3 size: 14 residues. Germline V gives CDR1 LNHDA, CDR2 SQIVND (reference sequence). CDR3 nucleotide sequence: TGTGCCAGTAACGGACAGGGACTGTACAATGAGCAGTTCTTC. It codes for CASNGQGLYNEQFF.

This clonotype qualifies as medium-sized (0.01 to 0.1%). The rearrangement joins TRBV7-9 to TRBJ1-1; 7 bases are shared with TRBD1. V was pared by 6 bases and J by 0 bases, with 4 bases of the junction left unmatched. Germline-derived CDR1 and CDR2 are SEHNR and FQNEAQ (reference sequence). This CDR3 has 14 amino acids. The CDR3 loop is CASRQGQVNTEAFF. For the CDR3, the DNA is TGTGCCAGCAGACAAGGACAGGTGAACACTGAAGCTTTCTTT.

This chain joins TRBV9 and TRBJ1-1, with D perhaps matching TRBD1 (6 bases). V lost 2 bases and J lost 4, with 15 bases in between. The CDR3 runs to 15 residues. CDR1 and CDR2 (germline): SGDLS, YYNGEE. DNA for the CDR3: TGTGCCAGCAGCGTGGAACAGGGAGGGACCACTGAAGCTTTCTTT. Amino acid sequence: CASSVEQGGTTEAFF. The entire variable domain, with the rest obtained from reference TRBV9 and TRBJ1-1, is as follows: DSGVTQTPKHLITATGQRVTLRCSPRSGDLSVYWYQQSLDQGLQFLIQYYNGEERAKGNILERFSAQQFPDLHSELNLSSLELGDSALYFCASSVEQGGTTEAFFGQGTRLTVV.

Details on this clonotype: This could be a read error, since a much larger clone is one nucleotide away. The chain is built from TRBV5-8 and TRBJ1-2; no definite D call. The germline gives CDR1 SGHTS, CDR2 YDEGEE. The CDR3 totals 13 residues. The CDR3 region has the DNA TGTGCCAGCAGCTTGAGACCTTCCTATGGCCACACCTTC. This sequence encodes CASSLRPSYGHTF.

Comments on this clonotype: A much more abundant neighbour one base away suggests this may be a read error. The CDR3 spells CASSSRTGVNPPLHF. The CDR3 nucleotides read TGTGCCAGCAGCAGCCGGACAGGGGTAAATCCACCCCTCCACTTT. This chain uses TRBV4-2 with TRBJ1-6, with 9 bases identical to TRBD1. V was clipped by 5 bases and J by 11 bases; unmatched bases: 10. Germline V gene lookup returns CDR1 LGHNA and CDR2 YNFKEQ. The CDR3 sequence is 15 residues long.

This clonotype was counted at least ten times. This chain joins TRBV9 and TRBJ2-2; D gene ambiguous. CDR1 and CDR2 from the germline V gene are SGDLS and YYNGEE. V was pared by 4 bases and J by 4 bases, with 11 bases between. The CDR3 loop spans 14 amino acids. The CDR3 DNA reads as TGTGCCAGCAGCCAGAGTTGGGGCACCGGGGAGCTGTTTTTT. Its translation is CASSQSWGTGELFF.

This clonotype was found many times. V and J are TRBV20-1 and TRBJ2-7; possibly TRBD2 for D (7 bases). Deletions cut 6 bases from V and 4 bases from J, with 22 bases between. Germline V gene sequence: CDR1 DFQATT, CDR2 SNEGSKA (reference sequence). The CDR3 spans 15 residues. The CDR3 region is CSALVRGASGYEQYF. DNA of the CDR3: TGCAGTGCCCTCGTACGGGGGGCGAGTGGTTACGAGCAGTACTTC.

The chain employs TRBV20-1 and TRBJ2-3; TRBD1 matches 8 bases. The CDR3 contains 14 residues. Trimming took 5 bases from V and 3 from J; bases not matched to a gene: 7. Germline-derived CDR1 and CDR2 are DFQATT and SNEGSKA (reference sequence). The CDR3 region has the DNA TGCAGTGCTGCTCAGGGGGCGGGGACAGATACGCAGTATTTT. Translating gives CSAAQGAGTDTQYF.

V usage is TRBV9 and J usage is TRBJ2-7; 10 bases are a match to TRBD2. V was clipped by 4 bases and J by 2 bases; unmatched bases: 6. The CDR3 runs to 15 residues. CDR1 and CDR2 from the germline V gene are SGDLS and YYNGEE. CDR3 DNA: TGTGCCAGCAGCCAGGGACTAGCGACAGCCTACGAGCAGTACTTC. Protein product: CASSQGLATAYEQYF.

This clonotype showed up just a few times. V is TRBV10-1 and J is TRBJ2-1; D is possibly TRBD2 (5 bases). With 3 bases removed from V and 4 bases from J, the gap between germline ends came to 13 bases. The CDR3 totals 15 residues. Per germline, CDR1 WNHNN and CDR2 SYGVQD (reference sequence). The CDR3 sequence is CASSDSASGYNEQFF. CDR3 coding DNA: TGCGCCAGCAGTGATTCGGCCAGCGGATACAATGAGCAGTTCTTC.

The sample holds a few counts of this clonotype. The chain couples TRBV9 to TRBJ2-3; TRBD2 matches at 8 bases. The V gene's germline CDR1 is SGDLS and CDR2 YYNGEE. The CDR3 length is 13 residues. The CDR3: CARARGGTDTQYF. CDR3 in DNA: TGTGCTAGAGCCCGGGGGGGTACAGATACGCAGTATTTT. Based on the CDR3 plus reference TRBV9 and TRBJ2-3, the full variable domain is DSGVTQTPKHLITATGQRVTLRCSPRSGDLSVYWYQQSLDQGLQFLIQYYNGEERAKGNILERFSAQQFPDLHSELNLSSLELGDSALYFCARARGGTDTQYFGPGTRLTVL.

This rearrangement joins TRBV2 to TRBJ1-4; no clear D gene. The CDR3 is made up of 14 amino acids. Trimming shortened V by 1 base and J by 8 bases, and 11 bases separated the two germline ends. Germline V gene sequence: CDR1 SNHLY, CDR2 FYNNEI. CDR3 loop: CASSEGGGQEKLFF. CDR3 sequence (DNA): TGTGCCAGCAGTGAAGGCGGCGGGCAGGAAAAACTGTTTTTT. Drawing the rest from reference TRBV2 and TRBJ1-4, the complete variable domain is EPEVTQTPSHQVTQMGQEVILRCVPISNHLYFYWYRQILGQKVEFLVSFYNNEISEKSEIFDDQFSVERPDGSNFTLKIRSTKLEDSAMYFCASSEGGGQEKLFFGSGTQLSVL.

The chain joins TRBV29-1 to TRBJ1-1; D unresolved. V was clipped by 7 bases and J by 5 bases, with 11 bases between them. Looked up from germline, CDR1 is SQVTM and CDR2 is ANQGSEA. The CDR3 contains 11 residues. The CDR3 DNA is TGCAGCGCGACGAGCGGTACTGAAGCTTTCTTT. Protein product: CSATSGTEAFF.

The sample holds a few counts of this clonotype. With a much larger clone just one base away, this may be a read error. The rearrangement links TRBV20-1 to TRBJ1-2; D unclear. This CDR3 contains 12 residues. V dropped 5 bases and J dropped 3 bases, with 10 bases sitting between them. Per the germline V gene, CDR1 is DFQATT and CDR2 is SNEGSKA (reference sequence). Here the CDR3 DNA reads TGCAGTGCTCCCCTTACCGACTATGGCTACACCTTC. Its translation: CSAPLTDYGYTF.

This clonotype was counted between two and nine times. The rearrangement joins TRBV6-2 or TRBV6-3 to TRBJ1-2; the match to TRBD1 covers 10 bases. Germline lookup yields CDR1 MNHEY and CDR2 SVGEGT. The CDR3 runs 15 residues. V lost 6 bases to trimming and J lost 5 bases; unmatched junction nucleotides: 9. CDR3 protein: CASSGPGQGEYGYTF. The CDR3, as DNA: TGTGCCAGCAGCGGCCCAGGACAGGGGGAATATGGCTACACCTTC.

This chain connects TRBV15 to TRBJ1-3, with D maybe TRBD1 (5 bases). CDR3 length equals 15 residues. Germline values: CDR1 LNHNV, CDR2 YYDKDF (reference sequence). Trimming pared 5 bases from V and 4 bases from J, leaving 15 bases between. The CDR3 bases are TGTGCCACCAGCGTACAACAGGCGCGGGGAAACACCATATATTTT. Encoded protein: CATSVQQARGNTIYF.

Note on this clonotype: This clone may be a read error of a much larger clone one base away. Since the CDR3 does not end with the conserved phenylalanine or tryptophan, this likely comes from a read error. The chain recombines TRBV4-3 with TRBJ1-2; no reliable D call. This CDR3 contains 13 residues. Germline CDR1 and CDR2: LGHNA and YSLEER. Trimming left V 4 bases short and J 2 bases short, with 8 bases between. This chain's CDR3 is CASSLGSNYGYTL. DNA for the CDR3: TGCGCCAGCAGCCTCGGCAGCAACTATGGCTACACCCTC.

The rearrangement joins TRBV12-3 or TRBV12-4 to TRBJ1-2; D ambiguous. The CDR3 length is 14 residues. The germline V and J ends were trimmed by 3 bases and 4 bases, with 12 bases remaining between them. The CDR3 coding sequence is TGTGCCAGCAGTTTGGGAGGAATAGGCTATGGCTACACCTTC. Its translation is CASSLGGIGYGYTF.

V usage is TRBV11-2 and J usage is TRBJ2-6; 11 bases align to TRBD1. The germline gives CDR1 SGHAT, CDR2 FQNNGV. V lost 3 bases to trimming and J lost 3 bases; unmatched junction nucleotides: 10. The CDR3 is made up of 19 amino acids. This chain's CDR3 is CASSFGGGQGALGANVLTF. CDR3 coding DNA: TGTGCCAGCAGCTTTGGGGGCGGACAGGGGGCGCTTGGGGCCAACGTCCTGACTTTC.

The chain is built from TRBV24-1 and TRBJ1-4, with TRBD1 identical over 9 bases. Trimming cost V 6 bases and J 6 bases; bases outside gene matches: 13. Germline V gene lookup returns CDR1 KGHDR and CDR2 SFDVKD. The CDR3 consists of 17 residues. CDR3 nucleotide sequence: TGTGCCACCAGTAGTATAGTTCACCGGGACAGGGATGAAAAACTGTTTTTT. This sequence encodes CATSSIVHRDRDEKLFF.